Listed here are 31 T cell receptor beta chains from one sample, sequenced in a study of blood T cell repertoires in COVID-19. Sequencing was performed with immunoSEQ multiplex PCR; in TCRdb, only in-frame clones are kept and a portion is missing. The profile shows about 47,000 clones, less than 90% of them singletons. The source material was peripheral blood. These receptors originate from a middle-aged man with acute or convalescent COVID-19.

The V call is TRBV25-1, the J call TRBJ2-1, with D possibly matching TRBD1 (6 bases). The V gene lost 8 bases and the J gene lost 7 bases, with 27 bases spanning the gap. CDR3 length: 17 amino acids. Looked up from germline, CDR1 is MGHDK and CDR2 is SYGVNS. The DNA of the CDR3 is TGTGCCAGCCCCTCAATGCCCGGGCGTCCCGGGACAAATGAGCAGTTCTTC. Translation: CASPSMPGRPGTNEQFF.

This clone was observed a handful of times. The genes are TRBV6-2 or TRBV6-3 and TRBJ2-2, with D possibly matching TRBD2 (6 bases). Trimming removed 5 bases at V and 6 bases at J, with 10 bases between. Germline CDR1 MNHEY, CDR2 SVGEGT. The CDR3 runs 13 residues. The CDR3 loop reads CASSRGESGELFF. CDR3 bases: TGTGCCAGCAGTCGCGGGGAGTCCGGGGAGCTGTTTTTT.

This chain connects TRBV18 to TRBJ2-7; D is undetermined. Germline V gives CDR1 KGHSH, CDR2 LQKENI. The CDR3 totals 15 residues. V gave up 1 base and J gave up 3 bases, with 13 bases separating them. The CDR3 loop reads CASSPQPGDHYEQYF. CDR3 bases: TGTGCCAGCTCACCACAGCCAGGTGATCACTACGAGCAGTACTTC.

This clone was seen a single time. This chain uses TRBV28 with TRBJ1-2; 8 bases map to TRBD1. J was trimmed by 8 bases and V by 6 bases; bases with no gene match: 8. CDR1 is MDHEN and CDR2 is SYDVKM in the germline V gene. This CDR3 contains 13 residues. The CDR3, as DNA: TGTGCCAGCAGACCGCGCAGGGGGCTGGGCTACACCTTC. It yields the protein CASRPRRGLGYTF.

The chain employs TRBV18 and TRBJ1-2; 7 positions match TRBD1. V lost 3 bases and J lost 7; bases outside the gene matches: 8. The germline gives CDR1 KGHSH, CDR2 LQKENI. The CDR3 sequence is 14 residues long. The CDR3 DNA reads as TGTGCCAGCTCACCGCCAGGGGGATCGTCTGGCTACACCTTC. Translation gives CASSPPGGSSGYTF.

The CDR3 DNA is TGTGCCAGCATCACCCAGGGATTGGCCGGGGAGCTGTTTTTT. Residues: CASITQGLAGELFF. The chain carries TRBV7-9 and TRBJ2-2; maybe TRBD1 (5 bases). Trimming left V 7 bases short and J 6 bases short, with 15 bases between. Germline CDR1 and CDR2: SEHNR and FQNEAQ (reference sequence). CDR3 length: 14 amino acids.

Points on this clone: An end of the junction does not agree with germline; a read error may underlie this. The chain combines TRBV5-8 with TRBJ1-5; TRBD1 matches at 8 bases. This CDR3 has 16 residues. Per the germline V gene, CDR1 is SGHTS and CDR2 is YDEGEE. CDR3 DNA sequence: TGTGCCAGCAGGTTGGAAGGGCAGGGGGCATCTCAGCCCCAGCATTTT. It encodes CASRLEGQGASQPQHF.

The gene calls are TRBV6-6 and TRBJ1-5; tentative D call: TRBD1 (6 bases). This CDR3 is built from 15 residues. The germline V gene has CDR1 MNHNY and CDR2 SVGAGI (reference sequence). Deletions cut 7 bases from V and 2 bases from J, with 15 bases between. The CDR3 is CASTERGAGNQPQHF. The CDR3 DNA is TGTGCCAGCACCGAGCGGGGGGCGGGCAATCAGCCCCAGCATTTT.

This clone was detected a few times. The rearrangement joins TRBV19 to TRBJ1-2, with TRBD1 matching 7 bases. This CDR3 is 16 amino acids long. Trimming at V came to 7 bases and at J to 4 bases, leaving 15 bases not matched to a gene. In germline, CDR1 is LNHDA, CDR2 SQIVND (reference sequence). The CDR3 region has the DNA TGTGCCAGTACCCCGATGGGGGCAGGGGGGATCTATGGCTACACCTTC. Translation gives CASTPMGAGGIYGYTF. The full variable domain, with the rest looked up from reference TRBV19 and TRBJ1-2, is DGGITQSPKYLFRKEGQNVTLSCEQNLNHDAMYWYRQDPGQGLRLIYYSQIVNDFQKGDIAEGYSVSREKKESFPLTVTSAQKNPTAFYLCASTPMGAGGIYGYTFGSGTRLTVV.

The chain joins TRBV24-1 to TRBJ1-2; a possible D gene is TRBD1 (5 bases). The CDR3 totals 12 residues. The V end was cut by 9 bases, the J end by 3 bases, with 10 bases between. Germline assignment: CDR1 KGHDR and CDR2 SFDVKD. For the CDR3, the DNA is TGTGCCACCGGGGGGATCGACTATGGCTACACCTTC. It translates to CATGGIDYGYTF.

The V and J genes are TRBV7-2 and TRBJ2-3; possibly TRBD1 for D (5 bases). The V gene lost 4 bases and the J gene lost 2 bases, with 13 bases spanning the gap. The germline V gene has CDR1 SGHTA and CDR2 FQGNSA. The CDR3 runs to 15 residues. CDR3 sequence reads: CASSSGHTITDTQYF. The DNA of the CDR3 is TGTGCCAGCAGCTCCGGACACACTATCACAGATACGCAGTATTTT.

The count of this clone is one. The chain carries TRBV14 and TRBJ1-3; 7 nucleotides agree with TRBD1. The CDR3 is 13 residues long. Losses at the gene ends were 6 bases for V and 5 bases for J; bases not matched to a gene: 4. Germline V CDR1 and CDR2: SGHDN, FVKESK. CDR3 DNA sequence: TGTGCCAGCAGTCCGGGACAGCGAAACACCATATATTTT. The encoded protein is CASSPGQRNTIYF. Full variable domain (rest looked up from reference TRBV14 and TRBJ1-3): EAGVTQFPSHSVIEKGQTVTLRCDPISGHDNLYWYRRVMGKEIKFLLHFVKESKQDESGMPNNRFLAERTGGTYSTLKVQPAELEDSGVYFCASSPGQRNTIYFGEGSWLTVV.

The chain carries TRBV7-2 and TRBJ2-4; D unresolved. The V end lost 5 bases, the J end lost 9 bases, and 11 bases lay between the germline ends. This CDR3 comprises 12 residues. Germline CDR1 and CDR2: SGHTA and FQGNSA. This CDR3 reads CASSLQARIQYF. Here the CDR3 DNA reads TGTGCCAGCAGCCTCCAGGCGCGCATTCAGTACTTC.

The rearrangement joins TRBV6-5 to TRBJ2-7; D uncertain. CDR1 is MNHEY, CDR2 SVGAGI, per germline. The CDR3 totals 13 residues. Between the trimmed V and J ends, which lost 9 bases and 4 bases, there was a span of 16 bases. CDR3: CASMSEAPYEQYF. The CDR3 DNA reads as TGTGCCAGTATGTCTGAAGCCCCGTACGAGCAGTACTTC.

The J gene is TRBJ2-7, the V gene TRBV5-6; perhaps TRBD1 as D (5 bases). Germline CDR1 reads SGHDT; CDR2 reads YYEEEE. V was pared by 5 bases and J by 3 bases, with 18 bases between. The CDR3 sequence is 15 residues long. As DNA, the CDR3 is TGTGCCAGCAGGCTTGGGGCAGGGTTTGGCTACGAGCAGTACTTC. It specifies CASRLGAGFGYEQYF.

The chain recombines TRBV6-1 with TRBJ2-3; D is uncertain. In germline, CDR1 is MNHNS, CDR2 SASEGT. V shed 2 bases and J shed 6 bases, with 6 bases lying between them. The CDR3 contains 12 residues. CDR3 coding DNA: TGTGCCAGCAGTGAAAGGAGTGATACGCAGTATTTT. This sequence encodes CASSERSDTQYF.

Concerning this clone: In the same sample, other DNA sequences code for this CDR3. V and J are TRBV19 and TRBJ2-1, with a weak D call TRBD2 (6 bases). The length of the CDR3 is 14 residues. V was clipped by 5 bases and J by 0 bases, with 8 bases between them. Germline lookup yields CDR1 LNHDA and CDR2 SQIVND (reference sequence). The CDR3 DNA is TGTGCCAGTAGTGCGGGGAGCTCCTACAATGAGCAGTTCTTC. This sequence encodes CASSAGSSYNEQFF. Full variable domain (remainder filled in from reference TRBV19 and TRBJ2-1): DGGITQSPKYLFRKEGQNVTLSCEQNLNHDAMYWYRQDPGQGLRLIYYSQIVNDFQKGDIAEGYSVSREKKESFPLTVTSAQKNPTAFYLCASSAGSSYNEQFFGPGTRLTVL.

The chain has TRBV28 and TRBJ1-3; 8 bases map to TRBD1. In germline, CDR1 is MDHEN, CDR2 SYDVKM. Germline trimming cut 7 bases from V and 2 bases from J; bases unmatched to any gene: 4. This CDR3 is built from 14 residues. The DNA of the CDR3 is TGTGCCAGCACCGACAGGGGTCCTGGAAACACCATATATTTT. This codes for CASTDRGPGNTIYF.

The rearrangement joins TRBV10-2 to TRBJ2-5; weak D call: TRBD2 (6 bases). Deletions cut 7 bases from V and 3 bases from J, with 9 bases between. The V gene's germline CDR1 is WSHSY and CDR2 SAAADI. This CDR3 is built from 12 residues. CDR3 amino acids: CASMRTKETQYF. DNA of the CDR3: TGCGCCAGCATGAGGACTAAAGAGACCCAGTACTTC.

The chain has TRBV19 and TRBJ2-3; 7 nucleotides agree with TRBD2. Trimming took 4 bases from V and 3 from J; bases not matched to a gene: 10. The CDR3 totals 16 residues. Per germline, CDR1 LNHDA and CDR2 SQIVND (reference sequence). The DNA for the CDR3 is TGTGCCAGTAGTACTCCTGGGGGGGAGAGGACAGATACGCAGTATTTT. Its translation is CASSTPGGERTDTQYF.

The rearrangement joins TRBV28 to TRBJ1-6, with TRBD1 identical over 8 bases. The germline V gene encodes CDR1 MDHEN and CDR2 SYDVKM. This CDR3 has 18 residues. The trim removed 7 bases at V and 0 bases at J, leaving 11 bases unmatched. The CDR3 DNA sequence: TGTGCCAGCATTTGGGGTGGGACAGGCAGCTCCTATAATTCACCCCTCCACTTT. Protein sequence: CASIWGGTGSSYNSPLHF.

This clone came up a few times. The CDR3 coding sequence is TGTGCCAGCACTTATGGGACAGGGGGCTTTAGGGAGGCCGGGGAGCTGTTTTTT. This translates into CASTYGTGGFREAGELFF. The chain couples TRBV28 to TRBJ2-2, with 12 bases identical to TRBD1. The CDR3 contains 18 residues. V lost 7 bases to trimming and J lost 6 bases; unmatched junction nucleotides: 15. The germline V gene has CDR1 MDHEN and CDR2 SYDVKM.

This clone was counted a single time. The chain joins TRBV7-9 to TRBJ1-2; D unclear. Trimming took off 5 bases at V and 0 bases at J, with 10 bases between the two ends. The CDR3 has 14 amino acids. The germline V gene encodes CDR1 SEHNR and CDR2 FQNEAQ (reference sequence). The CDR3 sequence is CASSPDTSNYGYTF. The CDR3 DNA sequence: TGTGCCAGCAGCCCTGACACCTCTAACTATGGCTACACCTTC.

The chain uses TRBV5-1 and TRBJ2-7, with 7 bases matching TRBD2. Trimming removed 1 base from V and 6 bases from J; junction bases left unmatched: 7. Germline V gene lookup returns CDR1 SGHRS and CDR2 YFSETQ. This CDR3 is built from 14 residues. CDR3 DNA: TGCGCCAGCAGCTTGCGGGGGGAGGTTTCCGAGCAGTACTTC. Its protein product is CASSLRGEVSEQYF.

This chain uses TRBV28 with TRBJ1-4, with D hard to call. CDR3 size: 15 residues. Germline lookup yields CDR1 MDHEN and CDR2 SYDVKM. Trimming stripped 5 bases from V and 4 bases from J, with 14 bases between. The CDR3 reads CASSPGGALNEKLFF. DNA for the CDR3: TGTGCCAGCAGTCCGGGTGGAGCGCTTAATGAAAAACTGTTTTTT.

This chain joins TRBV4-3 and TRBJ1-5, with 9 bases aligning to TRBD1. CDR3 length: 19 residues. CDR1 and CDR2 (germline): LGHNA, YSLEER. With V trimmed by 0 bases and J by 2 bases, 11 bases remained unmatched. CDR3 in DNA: TGCGCCAGCAGCCAAGATAGAGTAACAGGGGGCCTTGGCAATCAGCCCCAGCATTTT. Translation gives CASSQDRVTGGLGNQPQHF.

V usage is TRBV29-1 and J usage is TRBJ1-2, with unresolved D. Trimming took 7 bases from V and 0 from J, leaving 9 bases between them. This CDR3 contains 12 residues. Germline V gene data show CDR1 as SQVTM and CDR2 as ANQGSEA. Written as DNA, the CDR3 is TGCAGCGCCTGGGCAGCTAACTATGGCTACACCTTC. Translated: CSAWAANYGYTF.

The CDR3 nucleotides read TGTGCCAGCAGCCACCACCTCCGGACAGCTAGTAACTATGGCTACACCTTC. It encodes CASSHHLRTASNYGYTF. The chain recombines TRBV3-1 (or the pseudogene TRBV3-2) with TRBJ1-2; maybe TRBD1 (6 bases). CDR1 is LGHDT and CDR2 is YNNKEL in the germline V gene (reference sequence). The CDR3 loop spans 17 amino acids. Between the trimmed V and J ends, which lost 3 bases and 1 base, there was a span of 18 bases.

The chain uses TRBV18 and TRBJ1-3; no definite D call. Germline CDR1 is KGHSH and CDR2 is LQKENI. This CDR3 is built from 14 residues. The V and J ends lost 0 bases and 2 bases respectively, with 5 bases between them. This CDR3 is CASSPPTAGNTIYF. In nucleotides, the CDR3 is TGTGCCAGCTCACCACCCACAGCTGGAAACACCATATATTTT. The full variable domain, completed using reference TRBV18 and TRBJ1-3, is NAGVMQNPRHLVRRRGQEARLRCSPMKGHSHVYWYRQLPEEGLKFMVYLQKENIIDESGMPKERFSAEFPKEGPSILRIQQVVRGDSAAYFCASSPPTAGNTIYFGEGSWLTVV.

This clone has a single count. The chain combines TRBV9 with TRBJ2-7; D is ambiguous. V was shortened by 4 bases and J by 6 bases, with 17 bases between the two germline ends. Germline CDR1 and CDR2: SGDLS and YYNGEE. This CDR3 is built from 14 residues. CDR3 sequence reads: CASSLEVSSGEQYF. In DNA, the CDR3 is TGTGCCAGCAGCCTCGAGGTTTCCTCGGGCGAGCAGTACTTC.

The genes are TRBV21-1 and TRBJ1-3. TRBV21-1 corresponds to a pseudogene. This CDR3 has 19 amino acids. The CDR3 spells CASSKVTRGRDCSGNTIYF. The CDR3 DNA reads TGTGCCAGCAGCAAAGTAACGAGAGGTCGGGACTGCTCTGGAAACACCATATATTTT.